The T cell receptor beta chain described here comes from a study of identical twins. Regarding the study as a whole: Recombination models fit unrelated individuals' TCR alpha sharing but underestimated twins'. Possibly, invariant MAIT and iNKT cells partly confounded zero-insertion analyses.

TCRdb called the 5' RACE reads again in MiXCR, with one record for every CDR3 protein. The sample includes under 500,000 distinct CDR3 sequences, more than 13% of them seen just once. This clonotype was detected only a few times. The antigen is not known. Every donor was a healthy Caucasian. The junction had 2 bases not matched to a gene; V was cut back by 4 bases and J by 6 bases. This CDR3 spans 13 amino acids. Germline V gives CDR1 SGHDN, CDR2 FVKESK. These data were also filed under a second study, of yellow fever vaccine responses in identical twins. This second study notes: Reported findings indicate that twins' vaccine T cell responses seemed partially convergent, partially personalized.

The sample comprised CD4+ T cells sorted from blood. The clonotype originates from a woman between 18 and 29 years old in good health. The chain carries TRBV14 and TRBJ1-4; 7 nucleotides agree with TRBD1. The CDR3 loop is CASSRGQYEKLFF. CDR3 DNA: TGTGCCAGCAGCCGGGGACAGTATGAAAAACTGTTTTTT.